This T cell receptor beta chain comes out of a study of blood T cells in healthy people across ages. This clonotype was observed a handful of times. Germline assignment: CDR1 SGHRS and CDR2 YFSETQ. The V end lost 2 bases, the J end lost 2 bases, and 18 bases lay between the germline ends. The CDR3 runs to 17 residues. Through a sample-barcoded 5' primer and a J-beta primer mix, a second PCR was run for roughly 6 to 11 cycles. A single record per CDR3 protein comes from TCRdb applying MiXCR to the 5' RACE reads. There are around 1,000,000 distinct CDR3 sequences in the sample; 35% to 40% occur only once, and around 13% lies in the top ten.

The TCR sequence derives from a man between 18 and 29 years old in good health. Source material: blood. The V call is TRBV5-1, the J call TRBJ2-3, with a possible D match to TRBD1 (5 bases). The CDR3 region has the DNA TGCGCCAGCAGCTTAGCATCTGGTACAGGCCTCACAGATACGCAGTATTTT. Amino acids: CASSLASGTGLTDTQYF.